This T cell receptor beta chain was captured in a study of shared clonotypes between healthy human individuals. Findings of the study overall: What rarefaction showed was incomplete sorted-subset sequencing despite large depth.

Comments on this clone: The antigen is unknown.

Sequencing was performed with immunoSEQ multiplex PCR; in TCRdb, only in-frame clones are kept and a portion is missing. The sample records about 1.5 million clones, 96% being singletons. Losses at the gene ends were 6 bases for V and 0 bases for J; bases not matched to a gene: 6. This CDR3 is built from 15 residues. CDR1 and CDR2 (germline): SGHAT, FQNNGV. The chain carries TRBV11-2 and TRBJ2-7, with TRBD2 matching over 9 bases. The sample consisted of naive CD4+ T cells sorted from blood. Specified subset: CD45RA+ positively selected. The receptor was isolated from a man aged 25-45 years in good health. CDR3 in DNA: TGTGCCAGCAGTCGGACTAGCGCGGGCTCCTACGAGCAGTACTTC. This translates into CASSRTSAGSYEQYF.